This T cell receptor beta chain was found in a study of vaccination and CD4 T cells after COVID-19. Each CDR3 protein is one row after TCRdb ran MiXCR on the PCR reads. Among 20,000 to 30,000 distinct CDR3 sequences listed, over 40% were seen once. The V gene's germline CDR1 is LGHNA and CDR2 YSLEER. Trimming removed 0 bases from V and 0 bases from J, with 6 bases in between. The CDR3 sequence is 16 residues long. The receptor was isolated from a human donor who had recovered from COVID-19. The chain combines TRBV4-3 with TRBJ2-6; D is undetermined. Specimen: CD4+ T cells from blood, collected before SARS-CoV-2 vaccination. CDR3 residues: CASSQDWPSGANVLTF. The CDR3 DNA sequence: TGCGCCAGCAGCCAAGATTGGCCCTCTGGGGCCAACGTCCTGACTTTC.